The 29 T cell receptor beta chains below all came from one sample that was sequenced in a study of blood T cell repertoires in COVID-19. Assay: immunoSEQ multiplex PCR; the TCRdb copy retains only in-frame clones and omits some. Of under 300,000 clones in the sample, 81% are singletons; the top ten hold under 3%. The sample was peripheral blood. These TCRs come from a woman aged 60-70 years with active or convalescent COVID-19.

V is TRBV9 and J is TRBJ1-2; 8 positions match TRBD1. Germline assignment: CDR1 SGDLS and CDR2 YYNGEE. After removal of 0 bases from V and 2 bases from J, the junction contained 3 bases not matched to a gene. The CDR3 consists of 15 residues. Here the CDR3 DNA reads TGTGCCAGCAGCGTAGCAGGGGGCAACAACTATGGCTACACCTTC. This gives the protein CASSVAGGNNYGYTF.

V and J are TRBV2 and TRBJ2-3; a possible D gene is TRBD1 (7 bases). V was cut by 8 bases and J by 2 bases, with 20 bases left in between. The CDR3 totals 16 residues. The germline gives CDR1 SNHLY, CDR2 FYNNEI. The CDR3 region has the DNA TGTGCCAGCTCCGCCGCAGGGGGGCAAATCACAGATACGCAGTATTTT. Translating gives CASSAAGGQITDTQYF.

This clone was detected a few times. The genes are TRBV29-1 and TRBJ1-1, with TRBD1 as a possible D gene (6 bases). The CDR3 totals 12 residues. Germline CDR1 reads SQVTM; CDR2 reads ANQGSEA. V was pared by 6 bases and J by 5 bases, with 13 bases between. The CDR3 loop is CSVVQGTTEAFF. The CDR3 nucleotides read TGCAGCGTCGTACAGGGTACGACTGAAGCTTTCTTT.

This chain joins TRBV3-1 (or the pseudogene TRBV3-2) and TRBJ1-2; D not resolved. V was pared by 4 bases and J by 3 bases, with 15 bases between. The CDR3 length is 15 residues. From germline, CDR1 is LGHDT and CDR2 YNNKEL (reference sequence). The CDR3 protein is CASSPSTGRDYGYTF. CDR3 coding DNA: TGTGCCAGCAGCCCGTCGACGGGGAGAGACTATGGCTACACCTTC.

This clone was counted between two and nine times. The V and J genes are TRBV9 and TRBJ2-6; a weak D match, TRBD1 (6 bases). Trimming took 3 bases from V and 4 from J, leaving 14 bases between them. CDR3 length equals 16 residues. Germline CDR1 SGDLS, CDR2 YYNGEE. CDR3 sequence reads: CASSGTGRNGANVLTF. CDR3 coding DNA: TGTGCCAGCAGCGGAACAGGGCGGAACGGGGCCAACGTCCTGACTTTC.

This chain links TRBV29-1 with TRBJ2-1; 11 bases agree with TRBD2. Germline lookup yields CDR1 SQVTM and CDR2 ANQGSEA. Trimming took 6 bases from V and 14 from J; bases not matched to a gene: 12. The CDR3 is 13 amino acids. This chain's CDR3 is CSVVGLAGGPKFF. Written as DNA, the CDR3 is TGCAGCGTCGTCGGGCTAGCGGGGGGACCGAAGTTCTTC.

The rearrangement uses TRBV18 and TRBJ1-3; 7 bases align to TRBD1. The CDR3 loop spans 18 amino acids. V lost 3 bases to trimming and J lost 2 bases; unmatched junction nucleotides: 13. The germline CDR1 and CDR2 sequences are KGHSH and LQKENI. The CDR3 reads CASSPRQGYPIPGNTIYF. DNA of the CDR3: TGTGCCAGCTCACCCCGACAGGGATATCCGATTCCTGGAAACACCATATATTTT.

This clone is a singleton in its sample. The chain carries TRBV10-3 and TRBJ1-3; TRBD1 matches 10 bases. In germline, CDR1 is ENHRY, CDR2 SYGVKD. After removal of 5 bases from V and 0 bases from J, the junction contained 10 bases not matched to a gene. The CDR3 sequence is 18 residues long. CDR3: CAISRDRGADNSGNTIYF. In DNA form, the CDR3 reads TGTGCCATCAGTCGGGACAGGGGCGCTGATAACTCTGGAAACACCATATATTTT.

Only a few counts were recorded for this clone. The chain employs TRBV27 and TRBJ2-1; TRBD2 is a possible D gene (5 bases). CDR3 length: 15 residues. In germline, CDR1 is MNHEY, CDR2 SMNVEV (reference sequence). The V end lost 2 bases, the J end lost 4 bases, and 12 bases lay between the germline ends. The CDR3 loop reads CASSLSAGPYNEQFF. CDR3 coding DNA: TGTGCCAGCAGTTTAAGCGCGGGCCCATACAATGAGCAGTTCTTC.

This clone was counted between two and nine times. CDR3 in amino acids: CASSPDRARGTEAFF. In nucleotides, the CDR3 is TGTGCCAGCTCACCCGACAGGGCCCGGGGCACTGAAGCTTTCTTT. The rearrangement uses TRBV18 and TRBJ1-1; 7 bases are shared with TRBD1. This CDR3 is 15 amino acids long. The junction had 8 bases not matched to a gene; V was cut back by 3 bases and J by 4 bases. Germline values: CDR1 KGHSH, CDR2 LQKENI.

The chain combines TRBV11-2 with TRBJ1-2, with D perhaps matching TRBD1 (6 bases). The CDR3 sequence is 13 residues long. V was trimmed by 4 bases and J by 7 bases, leaving 13 bases between them. CDR1 is SGHAT, CDR2 FQNNGV, per germline. CDR3 residues: CASSSRGSLGYTF. CDR3 DNA sequence: TGTGCCAGCAGCTCCAGGGGATCCCTTGGCTACACCTTC.

This chain joins TRBV5-1 and TRBJ1-5, with 7 bases lining up with TRBD1. Germline CDR1 reads SGHRS; CDR2 reads YFSETQ. This CDR3 region has 18 residues. V shed 1 base, J shed 0 bases, and the junction held 10 bases outside the gene matches. CDR3 DNA: TGCGCCAGCAGCTTGCGCCCGACAGGGTCTTATAGCAATCAGCCCCAGCATTTT. This gives the protein CASSLRPTGSYSNQPQHF.

The J gene is TRBJ1-3, the V gene TRBV21-1; the D segment call TRBD1 is taken from the table without a DNA check. TRBV21-1 is shown as a pseudogene. The length of the CDR3 is 22 residues. The CDR3 reads CASSSCAGTGELRNLPGNTIYF. DNA for the CDR3: TGTGCCAGCAGCTCATGCGCCGGGACAGGGGAACTTAGGAACCTCCCTGGAAACACCATATATTTT.

The CDR3 sequence: CASSPLEGEGQYF. Written as DNA, the CDR3 is TGTGCCAGCAGTCCTCTTGAGGGCGAGGGGCAGTACTTC. V gene TRBV27 combines with J gene TRBJ2-7, with D tentatively TRBD2 (5 bases). With 5 bases removed from V and 9 bases from J, the gap between germline ends came to 17 bases. Germline V gene sequence: CDR1 MNHEY, CDR2 SMNVEV (reference sequence). The CDR3 totals 13 residues.

This clone turned up a few times. V gene TRBV11-2 combines with J gene TRBJ2-5, with D maybe TRBD2 (6 bases). Trimming took 5 bases from V and 1 from J, leaving 20 bases between them. The CDR3 loop spans 17 amino acids. Germline V gene lookup returns CDR1 SGHAT and CDR2 FQNNGV. CDR3 sequence: CASSPGSGGGTQETQYF. The CDR3 nucleotides read TGTGCCAGCAGCCCCGGTTCGGGCGGAGGGACCCAAGAGACCCAGTACTTC.

The rearrangement links TRBV5-4 to TRBJ1-6; TRBD1 matches 9 bases. The germline gives CDR1 SGHNT, CDR2 YYREEE (reference sequence). This CDR3 comprises 14 residues. J lost 8 bases, V lost 5 bases, and 5 bases had no gene match. CDR3 bases: TGTGCCAGCAGTCCTCGGGACAGGGATTCACCCCTCCACTTT. Translating it yields CASSPRDRDSPLHF.

The chain links TRBV11-3 to TRBJ2-7; 8 bases are a match to TRBD2. CDR3 length: 13 amino acids. Trimming at V came to 4 bases and at J to 7 bases, leaving 6 bases not matched to a gene. CDR1 is SGHNT and CDR2 is YENEEA in the germline V gene. The CDR3 here is CASSSRSGGEQYF. DNA of the CDR3: TGTGCCAGCAGCTCGCGCTCGGGGGGGGAGCAGTACTTC.

This chain joins TRBV5-4 and TRBJ2-1; D is unclear. Trimming left V 0 bases short and J 7 bases short, with 11 bases between. This CDR3 is 14 amino acids long. Germline V gives CDR1 SGHNT, CDR2 YYREEE (reference sequence). CDR3 nucleotides: TGTGCCAGCAGCTTGGCCGGGTCGCTGAATGAGCAGTTCTTC. It yields the protein CASSLAGSLNEQFF.

This rearrangement joins TRBV6-5 to TRBJ1-4, with 8 bases identical to TRBD1. The J segment lost 8 bases and the V segment lost 7 bases, leaving 12 bases of the junction unmatched. This CDR3 region has 15 residues. CDR1 and CDR2 from the germline V gene are MNHEY and SVGAGI. The CDR3 nucleotides read TGTGCCAGCAAACCATGGACAGGGATTATGGAAAAACTGTTTTTT. Translated: CASKPWTGIMEKLFF.

The chain has TRBV6-5 and TRBJ1-6; weak D call: TRBD1 (5 bases). CDR3 length: 15 amino acids. Germline loops: CDR1 MNHEY, CDR2 SVGAGI. V was shortened by 0 bases and J by 6 bases, with 9 bases between the two germline ends. The CDR3 DNA reads as TGTGCCAGCAGTTACTCGATCAGGGCTAATTCACCCCTCCACTTT. Residues: CASSYSIRANSPLHF.

This clone was observed a few times. The chain employs TRBV6-5 and TRBJ1-2, with 9 bases identical to TRBD1. CDR1 is MNHEY, CDR2 SVGAGI, per germline. The CDR3 covers 14 residues. The J segment lost 8 bases and the V segment lost 2 bases, leaving 6 bases of the junction unmatched. DNA of the CDR3: TGTGCCAGCAGTTACACAGGGGGCGCACGGGGCTACACCTTC. It codes for CASSYTGGARGYTF.

The chain joins TRBV9 to TRBJ1-6; D is perhaps TRBD1 (5 bases). This CDR3 has 15 amino acids. Germline-derived CDR1 and CDR2 are SGDLS and YYNGEE. Trimming shortened V by 3 bases and J by 7 bases, and 14 bases separated the two germline ends. CDR3 nucleotide sequence: TGTGCCAGCAGCGCTACCGGGACTGAGAATTCACCCCTCCACTTT. This sequence encodes CASSATGTENSPLHF.

This chain joins TRBV5-5 and TRBJ1-1; 7 positions match TRBD1. The germline CDR1 and CDR2 sequences are SGHKS and YYEKEE (reference sequence). V dropped 0 bases and J dropped 0; count of bases not matched to a gene: 5. This CDR3 has 16 residues. The CDR3 DNA sequence: TGTGCCAGCAGCTTGGGGGCGGGACAGATGAACACTGAAGCTTTCTTT. Its translation: CASSLGAGQMNTEAFF.

The rearrangement links TRBV7-3 to TRBJ2-2, with 9 bases matching TRBD1. CDR3 size: 15 residues. The germline CDR1 and CDR2 sequences are SGHTA and FQGTGA. V was clipped by 5 bases and J by 6 bases; unmatched bases: 7. CDR3 protein: CASSPGTGISGELFF. The CDR3 DNA reads as TGTGCCAGCAGCCCCGGGACAGGGATCTCCGGGGAGCTGTTTTTT. The complete variable domain, with remaining parts taken from reference TRBV7-3 and TRBJ2-2, reads GAGVSQTPSNKVTEKGKYVELRCDPISGHTALYWYRQSLGQGPEFLIYFQGTGAADDSGLPNDRFFAVRPEGSVSTLKIQRTERGDSAVYLCASSPGTGISGELFFGEGSRLTVL.

This clone was seen only a few times. V is TRBV7-2 and J is TRBJ1-6, with D unclear. CDR1 and CDR2 (germline): SGHTA, FQGNSA. The CDR3 is made up of 13 amino acids. Trimming took off 1 base at V and 8 bases at J, with 6 bases between the two ends. The chain's CDR3 is CASSLVFDSPLHF. CDR3 nucleotide sequence: TGTGCCAGCAGCTTAGTGTTCGATTCACCCCTCCACTTT.

This chain uses TRBV30 with TRBJ2-2, with D tentatively TRBD1 (5 bases). Germline assignment: CDR1 GTSNPN and CDR2 SVGIG (reference sequence). The CDR3 is 13 residues long. Trimming stripped 2 bases from V and 4 bases from J, with 8 bases between. The CDR3: CAWSQGVTGELFF. DNA of the CDR3: TGTGCCTGGAGTCAAGGGGTCACCGGGGAGCTGTTTTTT.

This clone came up a few times. The chain recombines TRBV7-3 with TRBJ2-3, with 7 bases identical to TRBD2. The J segment lost 1 base and the V segment lost 1 base, leaving 5 bases of the junction unmatched. This CDR3 has 16 residues. CDR1 is SGHTA and CDR2 is FQGTGA in the germline V gene. The CDR3 loop reads CASSLKGGGGTDTQYF. In DNA form, the CDR3 reads TGTGCCAGCAGCTTAAAGGGCGGGGGTGGCACAGATACGCAGTATTTT.

V is TRBV9 and J is TRBJ2-1, with TRBD2 matching 9 bases. The CDR3 loop spans 16 amino acids. The V and J ends lost 0 bases and 2 bases, in that order; junction bases with no gene match: 3. In germline, CDR1 is SGDLS, CDR2 YYNGEE. Here the CDR3 DNA reads TGTGCCAGCAGCGTAGTTGGCGGGGGGGCCTACAATGAGCAGTTCTTC. Its translation is CASSVVGGGAYNEQFF.

The chain joins TRBV20-1 to TRBJ1-5; D not certain. The V gene lost 6 bases and the J gene lost 2 bases, with 20 bases spanning the gap. Germline V gene sequence: CDR1 DFQATT, CDR2 SNEGSKA (reference sequence). The CDR3 is 16 amino acids. The CDR3 nucleotides are TGCAGTGCCAGTGCCGACCCTCCCGGAGGCAATCAGCCCCAGCATTTT. It specifies CSASADPPGGNQPQHF.